The 8 T cell receptor beta chains reported below all come from one sample, sequenced in a study of blood T cell repertoires in COVID-19 (dated by TCRdb to about 2020). Libraries were prepared through the immunoSEQ multiplex PCR assay. TCRdb carries this immuneACCESS record with in-frame sequences only. Its versions omit some clonotypes, under half of them owing to an unresolved V gene in the studies checked, with the rest unexplained. The sample contains about 160,000 clones, about 90% of them found a single time. The ten top clones hold about 3.9% of the sample. Sequenced sample: peripheral blood. The receptor set was obtained from a woman between 65 and 79 years old with acute or convalescent COVID-19.

The chain uses TRBV9 and TRBJ2-2; TRBD2 agrees at 11 bases. The CDR3 is 18 amino acids. Trimming cost V 1 base and J 4 bases; bases outside gene matches: 9. From germline, CDR1 is SGDLS and CDR2 YYNGEE. The CDR3 coding sequence is TGTGCCAGCAGCGTAACCCCCCTAGCGGGGGGCGTCACCGGGGAGCTGTTTTTT. Translating it yields CASSVTPLAGGVTGELFF.

The chain recombines TRBV6-6 with TRBJ1-6; 7 positions agree with TRBD1. Losses at the gene ends were 7 bases for V and 0 bases for J; bases not matched to a gene: 6. The CDR3 is 16 amino acids. The germline V gene encodes CDR1 MNHNY and CDR2 SVGAGI (reference sequence). The CDR3 loop is CASTLQGSSYNSPLHF. DNA of the CDR3: TGTGCCAGCACCCTACAGGGGAGCTCCTATAATTCACCCCTCCACTTT.

The rearrangement joins TRBV7-9 to TRBJ1-4; D is unresolved. The V gene lost 3 bases and the J gene lost 3 bases, with 11 bases spanning the gap. The germline CDR1 and CDR2 sequences are SEHNR and FQNEAQ (reference sequence). The CDR3 contains 15 residues. DNA for the CDR3: TGTGCCAGCAGCTTGACCGGGGTGGCTAATGAAAAACTGTTTTTT. Amino acid sequence: CASSLTGVANEKLFF.

This clone was counted once. The chain couples TRBV18 to TRBJ2-1; D may be TRBD2 (5 bases). Germline CDR1 and CDR2: KGHSH and LQKENI. The CDR3 sequence is 13 residues long. With 4 bases removed from V and 2 bases from J, the gap between germline ends came to 6 bases. CDR3 in amino acids: CASSRETYNEQFF. The CDR3 nucleotides read TGTGCCAGCTCACGGGAGACCTACAATGAGCAGTTCTTC.

This clone occurred once. The chain joins TRBV4-2 to TRBJ1-1; 11 bases line up with TRBD1. V lost 4 bases, J lost 1 base, and 14 bases stayed unmatched. The CDR3 sequence is 19 residues long. Germline V gene sequence: CDR1 LGHNA, CDR2 YNFKEQ. As DNA, the CDR3 is TGTGCCAGCAGCCCCGACGCCGGTGGGACAGGGGGTAAGAACACTGAAGCTTTCTTT. Residues: CASSPDAGGTGGKNTEAFF.

Of note for this clone: Distinct nucleotide sequences in the sample also encode this CDR3. The V and J genes are TRBV18 and TRBJ1-1, with D perhaps matching TRBD1 (6 bases). V gave up 0 bases and J gave up 0 bases, with 8 bases separating them. CDR3 length: 15 residues. CDR1 KGHSH and CDR2 LQKENI come from the germline V gene. CDR3 region: CASSPPGHLNTEAFF. CDR3 in DNA: TGTGCCAGCTCACCACCGGGACATTTGAACACTGAAGCTTTCTTT.

The chain recombines TRBV7-9 with TRBJ1-3; the D gene is possibly TRBD1 (5 bases). This CDR3 is built from 16 residues. V lost 1 base to trimming and J lost 11 bases, with 21 bases between them. The germline CDR1 and CDR2 sequences are SEHNR and FQNEAQ (reference sequence). CDR3 protein: CASSLVDSFPAQSIYF. The CDR3 DNA follows: TGTGCCAGCAGCTTAGTAGACAGTTTCCCGGCTCAGTCCATATATTTT. Full variable domain (remainder filled in from reference TRBV7-9 and TRBJ1-3): DTGVSQNPRHKITKRGQNVTFRCDPISEHNRLYWYRQTLGQGPEFLTYFQNEAQLEKSRLLSDRFSAERPKGSFSTLEIQRTEQGDSAMYLCASSLVDSFPAQSIYFGEGSWLTVV.

This clone was seen a few times. The chain joins TRBV4-1 to TRBJ2-1; 8 nucleotides agree with TRBD2. Germline V lookup: CDR1 MGHRA, CDR2 YSYEKL. The V and J ends lost 0 bases and 2 bases, in that order; junction bases with no gene match: 3. The CDR3 sequence is 16 residues long. The CDR3 spells CASSQDKRGTYNEQFF. CDR3 bases: TGCGCCAGCAGCCAAGATAAGCGGGGGACCTACAATGAGCAGTTCTTC.